This is a list of T cell receptor beta chains from one sample in a study of T-cell memory formation after mild COVID-19. TCRdb reanalysed the 5' RACE reads using MiXCR and keeps one entry per CDR3 protein. The table records about 100,000 distinct CDR3 sequences, 13% to 15% of them present only once. Material for sequencing was PBMCs or a T cell subset sorted from them (not recorded which). All receptors derive from a man aged 18-30 years who had mild COVID-19 (a few samples of this study predate the infection). Cell type and time point are not known. CDR3s leave out the opening cysteine and the closing phenylalanine or tryptophan.

v_call,cdr3_aa
TRBV6-6,ASSPARGDGYT
TRBV15,ATSRGHIDTGELF
TRBV7-9,ASRPRGGMDEKLF
TRBV23-1,ASSPPSRGAYNEQF
TRBV11-2,ASSSQGSSYNSPLH
TRBV6-2/TRBV6-3,ASSYLGQGSDGYT
TRBV6-5,ASSYSYNAGEVQETQY
TRBV29-1,SVDELADAQETQY
TRBV7-2,ASSLEHPWTSGGGFLDEQF
TRBV10-3,AITAGGTEAF
TRBV7-8,ASSFGTAAGNTIY
TRBV4-1,ASSRSILSGPGDTQY
TRBV12-3/TRBV12-4,ASSTGTSGGHYNEQF
TRBV7-2,ASSLLSGGADTQY
TRBV6-5,ASSSVRQGSDEQY
TRBV13,ASSFGAILYNSPLH
TRBV9,ASSGRGSSTEQY
TRBV20-1,SARGGGRNQPQH
TRBV29-1,SVESGLNYEQY
TRBV7-6,ASSSRKLGANVLT
TRBV7-8,ASARDGPQS
TRBV10-3,AISEGLAGIWTGELF
TRBV5-1,ASTSEGDSGGYEQY
TRBV9,ARQGPSYEQY
TRBV27,ASSLRAVGYGYT
TRBV29-1,SVSPGNTIY
TRBV9,ASSSPGTGKSPLH
TRBV6-2/TRBV6-3,ASSSPDGVSYNEQF
TRBV18,ASSPQSGRNPYNEQF
TRBV4-2,ASSQSETNTEAF
TRBV5-6,ASKFSGGLDEQF
TRBV7-9,ASSPTGGTGFYEQY
TRBV2,ASSDYRSSYEQY
TRBV7-2,ASSFFSYEQY
TRBV4-1,ASSQGQGVPYEQY
TRBV19,ASSILTGAHQPQH
TRBV5-1,ASSPGTGLATEAF
TRBV6-1,ASSGTTTREAF
TRBV29-1,SVFGLAGYLEETQY
TRBV7-2,ASSTAGSGNEQF
TRBV12-3/TRBV12-4,ASSYPGQANTGELF